These 22 T cell receptor beta chains came from one sample sequenced in a study of T cell repertoires in cytomegalovirus infection (dated by TCRdb to between 2018 and 2021). Sequencing took place on an Illumina HiSeq 1500. Through fastp at Q25 and MiXCR, TCRdb rebuilt clones from the public reads, retaining in-frame beta chains. Each entry merges the rows of one CDR3 protein and shows their most common DNA and genes. The table for this sample lists 400,000 or so distinct CDR3 sequences; about 33% of them were counted only once. The top ten hold roughly an eighth of the sample. Sequencing used PBMCs. The receptors stem from a human donor in good health (CMV status not recorded). Some clones in this sample may be carry-over from other donors' samples.

This chain uses TRBV25-1 with TRBJ2-3; the D gene is possibly TRBD1 (5 bases). The CDR3 spans 16 residues. The V gene lost 0 bases and the J gene lost 6 bases, with 16 bases spanning the gap. Germline V gene data show CDR1 as MGHDK and CDR2 as SYGVNS. The CDR3 region has the DNA TGTGCCAGCAGTGAATACGGAAGGGGCCGCGTGGATACGCAGTATTTT. Encoded protein: CASSEYGRGRVDTQYF.

The chain recombines TRBV6-4 with TRBJ1-1, with 7 nucleotides matching TRBD1. Germline CDR1 and CDR2: MRHNA and SNTAGT. This CDR3 region has 15 residues. The junction had 6 bases not matched to a gene; V was cut back by 2 bases and J by 3 bases. DNA of the CDR3: TGTGCCAGCAGTGACACACAGGGGCTGTACACTGAAGCTTTCTTT. Its translation is CASSDTQGLYTEAFF.

In this sample, this clonotype turned up a few times. CDR3 nucleotides: TGCGCCAGCAGCCAACTCGCGGCAGACAATCAGCCCCAGCATTTT. It encodes CASSQLAADNQPQHF. This rearrangement joins TRBV4-1 to TRBJ1-5; unclear D gene. This CDR3 comprises 15 residues. The V gene's germline CDR1 is MGHRA and CDR2 YSYEKL. V gave up 2 bases and J gave up 3 bases, with 11 bases separating them.

This clonotype was counted at least ten times. V and J are TRBV7-2 and TRBJ1-6; D call uncertain. The CDR3 covers 16 residues. The germline V gene encodes CDR1 SGHTA and CDR2 FQGNSA. Between the trimmed V and J ends, which lost 2 bases and 0 bases, there was a span of 8 bases. CDR3 region: CASSLRTSSYNSPLHF. The CDR3 nucleotides read TGTGCCAGCAGCTTACGGACTAGCTCCTATAATTCACCCCTCCACTTT. Combining the CDR3 with reference TRBV7-2 and TRBJ1-6 gives the whole variable domain GAGVSQSPSNKVTEKGKDVELRCDPISGHTALYWYRQSLGQGLEFLIYFQGNSAPDKSGLPSDRFSAERTGGSVSTLTIQRTQQEDSAVYLCASSLRTSSYNSPLHFGNGTRLTVT.

The J gene is TRBJ1-1, the V gene TRBV12-3 or TRBV12-4, with 8 bases fitting TRBD1. The CDR3 loop spans 13 amino acids. V lost 5 bases, J lost 5 bases, and 4 bases stayed unmatched. In nucleotides, the CDR3 is TGTGCCAGCAGTCGGACAGGGAGTACTGAAGCTTTCTTT. Protein product: CASSRTGSTEAFF.

The chain uses TRBV10-3 and TRBJ2-1, with D perhaps given as TRBD1 or TRBD2 (6 bases each). Trimming took 3 bases from V and 11 from J, leaving 14 bases between them. Germline V gene lookup returns CDR1 ENHRY and CDR2 SYGVKD. The CDR3 runs 13 residues. CDR3 bases: TGTGCCATCAGTGAAGGAGGGGGGCGGAAGCAGTTCTTC. This gives the protein CAISEGGGRKQFF.

The table lists this clonotype with a few counts. The genes are TRBV4-1 and TRBJ1-1; unclear D gene. V lost 0 bases and J 0 bases, leaving 14 bases between the germline ends. The germline V gene encodes CDR1 MGHRA and CDR2 YSYEKL. This CDR3 comprises 17 residues. The CDR3, as DNA: TGCGCCAGCAGCCAAGATAACGGGTTCTCCATGAACACTGAAGCTTTCTTT. It encodes CASSQDNGFSMNTEAFF.

This clonotype was seen more than once but under ten times. The V call is TRBV12-3 or TRBV12-4, the J call TRBJ2-2; D remains unclear. The germline V and J ends were trimmed by 2 bases and 6 bases, with 4 bases remaining between them. The CDR3 runs 12 residues. Here the CDR3 reads CASSLPAGELFF. The CDR3 DNA reads as TGTGCCAGCAGTTTACCGGCCGGGGAGCTGTTTTTT.

This clonotype occurred many times. J is TRBJ2-2 and V is TRBV7-8, with D uncertain. Trimming cost V 5 bases and J 1 base, with 8 bases left between them. Germline assignment: CDR1 SGHVS and CDR2 FQNEAQ. The CDR3 totals 14 residues. CDR3 residues: CASSPYRNTGELFF. The DNA of the CDR3 is TGTGCCAGCAGCCCCTACAGGAACACCGGGGAGCTGTTTTTT.

A few counts support this clonotype. The gene calls are TRBV6-2 or TRBV6-3 and TRBJ2-7, with 7 bases matching TRBD1. CDR1 is MNHEY and CDR2 is SVGEGT in the germline V gene. The CDR3 spans 16 residues. The V and J ends lost 0 bases and 4 bases, in that order; junction bases with no gene match: 9. The CDR3 nucleotides are TGTGCCAGCAGTTACTCGTCGCTGGGACAGAATTACGAGCAGTACTTC. Translated: CASSYSSLGQNYEQYF.

This clonotype has only a few counts. The J gene is TRBJ2-2, the V gene TRBV20-1; D might be TRBD1 (6 bases). CDR3 length: 15 amino acids. V shed 6 bases and J shed 3 bases, with 17 bases lying between them. Germline V gives CDR1 DFQATT, CDR2 SNEGSKA (reference sequence). The CDR3 coding sequence is TGCAGTGCCTCCAGGGGAGATGTCGACACCGGGGAGCTGTTTTTT. Protein product: CSASRGDVDTGELFF.

This clonotype was found many times. CDR3 nucleotides: TGTGCCAGCAGCTTAGCGACGGGGCAGGTTGATTTTGTGGGTTTTAATCAGCCCCAGCATTTT. This gives the protein CASSLATGQVDFVGFNQPQHF. The chain is built from TRBV7-9 and TRBJ1-5; D perhaps matches TRBD1 (5 bases). V lost 0 bases, J lost 4 bases, and 28 bases lay in between. The CDR3 runs 21 residues. The germline V gene has CDR1 SEHNR and CDR2 FQNEAQ (reference sequence). Full variable domain (missing parts from reference TRBV7-9 and TRBJ1-5): DTGVSQNPRHKITKRGQNVTFRCDPISEHNRLYWYRQTLGQGPEFLTYFQNEAQLEKSRLLSDRFSAERPKGSFSTLEIQRTEQGDSAMYLCASSLATGQVDFVGFNQPQHFGDGTRLSIL.

The chain recombines TRBV28 with TRBJ1-2; perhaps TRBD1 as D (5 bases). The CDR3 consists of 14 residues. V was clipped by 5 bases and J by 6 bases, with 16 bases between them. The V gene's germline CDR1 is MDHEN and CDR2 SYDVKM. The CDR3 DNA is TGTGCCAGCAGTCTTCTTACGGGGGACCATGGCTACACCTTC. Residues: CASSLLTGDHGYTF.

This chain links TRBV3-1 with TRBJ2-5; D is undetermined. CDR1 and CDR2 from the germline V gene are LGHDT and YNNKEL (reference sequence). V gave up 3 bases and J gave up 2 bases, with 10 bases separating them. The CDR3 runs to 14 residues. CDR3 nucleotides: TGTGCCAGCAGCCACCTAATAATTCAAGAGACCCAGTACTTC. Residues: CASSHLIIQETQYF.

The rearrangement uses TRBV5-4 and TRBJ2-2, with D unresolved. The CDR3 consists of 14 residues. V dropped 3 bases and J dropped 1 base, with 7 bases sitting between them. CDR1 is SGHNT and CDR2 is YYREEE in the germline V gene (reference sequence). This chain's CDR3 is CASSSRRNTGELFF. The CDR3 region has the DNA TGTGCCAGCAGCTCCCGGAGGAACACCGGGGAGCTGTTTTTT. The full variable domain, with the rest looked up from reference TRBV5-4 and TRBJ2-2, is ETGVTQSPTHLIKTRGQQVTLRCSSQSGHNTVSWYQQALGQGPQFIFQYYREEENGRGNFPPRFSGLQFPNYSSELNVNALELDDSALYLCASSSRRNTGELFFGEGSRLTVL.

Turning to this clonotype: Its ends do not fully match the called genes, so a read error is possible. The chain has TRBV15 and TRBJ2-5; the D gene is possibly TRBD1 (6 bases). This CDR3 has 13 amino acids. Germline lookup yields CDR1 LNHNV and CDR2 YYDKDF (reference sequence). This chain's CDR3 is CATGDRTQETKYF. The CDR3 DNA reads TGTGCCACCGGAGACAGGACACAAGAGACCAAGTACTTC.

The chain couples TRBV7-2 to TRBJ2-5, with no clear D. The CDR3 is made up of 14 amino acids. CDR1 and CDR2 from the germline V gene are SGHTA and FQGNSA. Trimming removed 2 bases at V and 5 bases at J, with 12 bases between. The CDR3 DNA reads TGTGCCAGCAGCTTATCCCCTAGTCGGGAGACCCAGTACTTC. This gives the protein CASSLSPSRETQYF.

The sample holds a few counts of this clonotype. The rearrangement uses TRBV7-2 and TRBJ2-2; TRBD1 matches at 9 bases. With 4 bases clipped from V and 4 bases from J, the junction kept 4 bases outside the gene matches. This CDR3 region has 15 residues. CDR1 SGHTA and CDR2 FQGNSA come from the germline V gene. The CDR3 region has the DNA TGTGCCAGCAGCTCGGGACAGGGAGTCACCGGGGAGCTGTTTTTT. Translation gives CASSSGQGVTGELFF.

V usage is TRBV3-1 and J usage is TRBJ2-6, with 7 bases identical to TRBD1. The junction had 7 bases not matched to a gene; V was cut back by 7 bases and J by 1 base. This CDR3 region has 16 residues. Germline CDR1 and CDR2: LGHDT and YNNKEL (reference sequence). CDR3 sequence reads: CASIDRAPSGANVLTF. The CDR3 DNA reads TGTGCCAGCATCGACAGGGCCCCGTCTGGGGCCAACGTCCTGACTTTC.

This clonotype was recorded a few times. J is TRBJ1-6 and V is TRBV7-9; D gene uncertain. Germline V CDR1 and CDR2: SEHNR, FQNEAQ (reference sequence). Between the trimmed V and J ends, which lost 1 base and 0 bases, there was a span of 10 bases. The CDR3 covers 17 residues. CDR3 bases: TGTGCCAGCAGCTTAGTTTCCCAGAGCTCCTATAATTCACCCCTCCACTTT. This codes for CASSLVSQSSYNSPLHF. The full variable domain, rest sourced from reference TRBV7-9 and TRBJ1-6, is DTGVSQNPRHKITKRGQNVTFRCDPISEHNRLYWYRQTLGQGPEFLTYFQNEAQLEKSRLLSDRFSAERPKGSFSTLEIQRTEQGDSAMYLCASSLVSQSSYNSPLHFGNGTRLTVT.

This clonotype appeared a few times. The chain has TRBV28 and TRBJ2-5, with TRBD1 identical over 9 bases. The CDR3 has 15 residues. Germline CDR1 is MDHEN and CDR2 is SYDVKM. J gave up 5 bases and V 5 bases, and 9 bases lay outside the gene matches. CDR3 sequence reads: CASSTTGGRRETQYF. Here the CDR3 DNA reads TGTGCCAGCAGTACGACAGGGGGGAGGCGGGAGACCCAGTACTTC.

This clonotype showed up just a few times. The genes are TRBV6-5 and TRBJ2-7; D gene uncertain. V was trimmed by 5 bases and J by 3 bases, leaving 17 bases between them. This CDR3 comprises 15 residues. The germline CDR1 and CDR2 sequences are MNHEY and SVGAGI. In nucleotides, the CDR3 is TGTGCCAGCAGTACCCTCCACGAGAAGATCTACGAGCAGTACTTC. It encodes CASSTLHEKIYEQYF.